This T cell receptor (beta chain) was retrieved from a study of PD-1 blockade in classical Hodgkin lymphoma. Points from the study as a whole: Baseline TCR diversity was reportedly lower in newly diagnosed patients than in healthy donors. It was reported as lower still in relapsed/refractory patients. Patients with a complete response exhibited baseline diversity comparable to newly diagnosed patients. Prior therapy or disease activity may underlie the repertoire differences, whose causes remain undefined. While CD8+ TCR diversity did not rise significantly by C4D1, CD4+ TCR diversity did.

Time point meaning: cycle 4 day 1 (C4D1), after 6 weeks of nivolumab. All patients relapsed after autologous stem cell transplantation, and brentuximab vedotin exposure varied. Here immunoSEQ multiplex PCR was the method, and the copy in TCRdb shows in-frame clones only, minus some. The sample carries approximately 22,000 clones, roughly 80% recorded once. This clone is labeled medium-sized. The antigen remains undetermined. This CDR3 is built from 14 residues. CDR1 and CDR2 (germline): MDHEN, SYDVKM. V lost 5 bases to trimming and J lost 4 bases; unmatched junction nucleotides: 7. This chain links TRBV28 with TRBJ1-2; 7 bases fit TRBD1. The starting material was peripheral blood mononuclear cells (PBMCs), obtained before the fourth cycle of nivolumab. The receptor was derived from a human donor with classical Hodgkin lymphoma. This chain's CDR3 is CASSEPTGPYGYTF. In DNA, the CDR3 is TGTGCCAGCAGTGAGCCGACAGGGCCCTATGGCTACACCTTC.